This T cell receptor (beta chain) was recorded in a study of cytomegalovirus exposure and HLA in healthy donors. Trimming took 4 bases from V and 7 from J; bases not matched to a gene: 7. The CDR3 sequence is 15 residues long. Germline CDR1 SGHTA, CDR2 FQGNSA. The PCR ran on 60 Vbeta and 13 Jbeta primers. TCRdb's copy holds only in-frame clones and misses some; the assay was immunoSEQ multiplex PCR. The sample lists about 140,000 clones, 61% seen once, with around 2% in the top ten. V usage is TRBV7-2 and J usage is TRBJ1-6; 7 bases are shared with TRBD1. This TCR came from a male donor in good health and CMV-seronegative. The sequencing input was PBMCs. CDR3 DNA sequence: TGTGCCAGCAGCTCAGACAGGGCTGCAAATTCACCCCTCCACTTT. Translation: CASSSDRAANSPLHF.